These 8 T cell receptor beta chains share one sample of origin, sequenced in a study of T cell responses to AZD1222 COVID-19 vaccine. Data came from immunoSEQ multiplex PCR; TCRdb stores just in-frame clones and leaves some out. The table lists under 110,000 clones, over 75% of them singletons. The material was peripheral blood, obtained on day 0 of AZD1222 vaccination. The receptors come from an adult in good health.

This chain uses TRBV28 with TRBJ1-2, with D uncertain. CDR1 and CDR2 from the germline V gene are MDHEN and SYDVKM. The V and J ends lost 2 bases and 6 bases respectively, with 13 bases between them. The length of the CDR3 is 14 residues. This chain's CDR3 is CASSLPGHPDGYTF. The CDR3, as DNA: TGTGCCAGCAGTTTACCCGGGCACCCGGATGGCTACACCTTC.

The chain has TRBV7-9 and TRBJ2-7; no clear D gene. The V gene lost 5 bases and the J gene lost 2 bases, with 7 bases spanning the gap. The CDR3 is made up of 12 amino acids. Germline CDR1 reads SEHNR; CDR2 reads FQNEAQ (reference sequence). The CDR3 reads CASSPSTYEQYF. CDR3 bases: TGTGCCAGCAGCCCGTCCACCTACGAGCAGTACTTC.

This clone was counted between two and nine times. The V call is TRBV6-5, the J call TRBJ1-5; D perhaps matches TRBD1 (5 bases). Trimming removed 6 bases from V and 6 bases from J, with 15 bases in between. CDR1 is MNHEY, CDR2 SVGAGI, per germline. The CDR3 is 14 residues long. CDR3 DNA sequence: TGTGCCAGCAGGACGGGACGGTTTACTCAGCCCCAGCATTTT. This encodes CASRTGRFTQPQHF.

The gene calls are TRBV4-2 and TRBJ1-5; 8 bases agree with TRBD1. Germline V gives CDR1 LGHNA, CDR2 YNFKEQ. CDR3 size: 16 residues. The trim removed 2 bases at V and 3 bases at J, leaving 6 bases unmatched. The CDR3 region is CASSQQQTGDNQPQHF. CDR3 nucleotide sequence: TGTGCCAGCAGCCAACAACAGACAGGGGACAATCAGCCCCAGCATTTT.

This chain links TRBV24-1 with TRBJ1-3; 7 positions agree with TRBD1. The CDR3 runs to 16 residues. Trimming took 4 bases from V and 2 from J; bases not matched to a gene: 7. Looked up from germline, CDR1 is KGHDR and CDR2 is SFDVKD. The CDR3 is CATSELYGQAGNTIYF. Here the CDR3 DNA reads TGTGCCACCAGTGAACTTTATGGACAGGCTGGAAACACCATATATTTT.

In DNA, the CDR3 is TGTGCCAGTAGTATGTCCGGTGCATTCTCTGGAAACACCATATATTTT. It encodes CASSMSGAFSGNTIYF. The genes are TRBV19 and TRBJ1-3; no clear D. The CDR3 sequence is 16 residues long. The ends were cut back, 3 bases at V and 0 bases at J, with 12 bases in the middle. Germline V lookup: CDR1 LNHDA, CDR2 SQIVND (reference sequence). Using reference TRBV19 and TRBJ1-3 for the parts outside the CDR3, the full variable domain is DGGITQSPKYLFRKEGQNVTLSCEQNLNHDAMYWYRQDPGQGLRLIYYSQIVNDFQKGDIAEGYSVSREKKESFPLTVTSAQKNPTAFYLCASSMSGAFSGNTIYFGEGSWLTVV.

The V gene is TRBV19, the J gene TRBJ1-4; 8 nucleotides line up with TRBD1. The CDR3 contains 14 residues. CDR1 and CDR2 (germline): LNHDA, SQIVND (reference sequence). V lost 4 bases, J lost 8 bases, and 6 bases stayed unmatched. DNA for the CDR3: TGTGCCAGTAGTAGGGGACAGGCCCCCGAAAAACTGTTTTTT. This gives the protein CASSRGQAPEKLFF.

The CDR3 DNA sequence: TGTGCCAGCAGCTTAGTGTCGGGCACCGCGGGCTACACCTTC. It is translated as CASSLVSGTAGYTF. V and J are TRBV7-9 and TRBJ1-2; no clear D gene. CDR3 length: 14 amino acids. V lost 1 base and J 8 bases, leaving 14 bases between the germline ends. Looked up from germline, CDR1 is SEHNR and CDR2 is FQNEAQ (reference sequence).